The TCR beta chain under discussion was sequenced for a study of persistence of HIV-infected CD4 T cells. Overall study context: Anti-CD3/anti-CD28 beads activated more cells than antigen stimulation did.

V lost 4 bases and J 6 bases, leaving 13 bases between the germline ends. CDR1 SNHLY and CDR2 FYNNEI come from the germline V gene. This CDR3 spans 15 amino acids. Cells were stimulated nonspecifically with anti-CD3/anti-CD28 magnetic beads. Responding CD4+ T cells were sorted by upregulation of both CD40 ligand and CD69. For at least 4 years, plasma HIV-1 RNA was undetectable (<50 copies/mL). Inclusion required CMV-positive serology and CD4+ counts above 400 cells/uL. The libraries were made with immunoSEQ version 4 in survey mode. Generated by immunoSEQ multiplex PCR, the TCRdb table keeps only in-frame clones and is missing some. Of about 46,000 clones listed, around 90% are singletons. In the case of this clone: Its matching antigen is unknown.

This sequence was found in an adult woman with HIV who was CMV-seropositive. The chain links TRBV2 to TRBJ1-6; D remains unclear. The sample here was CD4+ T cells sorted from PBMCs after 18-hour stimulation, taken from a patient who received antiretroviral therapy. The CDR3 DNA follows: TGTGCCAGCAGTGGAGGAAGAGGAGGTAATTCACCCCTCCACTTT. It yields the protein CASSGGRGGNSPLHF.